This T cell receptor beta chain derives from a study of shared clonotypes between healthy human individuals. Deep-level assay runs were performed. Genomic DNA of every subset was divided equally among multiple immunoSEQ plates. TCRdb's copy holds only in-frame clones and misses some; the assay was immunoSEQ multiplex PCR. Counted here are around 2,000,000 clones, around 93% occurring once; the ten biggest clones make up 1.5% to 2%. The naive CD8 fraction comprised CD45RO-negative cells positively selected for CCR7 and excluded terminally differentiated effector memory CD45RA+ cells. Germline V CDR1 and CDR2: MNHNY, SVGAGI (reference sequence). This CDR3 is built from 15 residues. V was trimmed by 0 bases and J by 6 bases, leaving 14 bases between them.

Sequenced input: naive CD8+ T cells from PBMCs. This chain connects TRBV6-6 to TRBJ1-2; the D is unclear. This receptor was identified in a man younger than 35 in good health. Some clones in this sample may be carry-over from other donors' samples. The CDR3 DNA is TGTGCCAGCAGTTACTCGTCGTCCAGGTTAGATGGCTACACCTTC. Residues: CASSYSSSRLDGYTF.